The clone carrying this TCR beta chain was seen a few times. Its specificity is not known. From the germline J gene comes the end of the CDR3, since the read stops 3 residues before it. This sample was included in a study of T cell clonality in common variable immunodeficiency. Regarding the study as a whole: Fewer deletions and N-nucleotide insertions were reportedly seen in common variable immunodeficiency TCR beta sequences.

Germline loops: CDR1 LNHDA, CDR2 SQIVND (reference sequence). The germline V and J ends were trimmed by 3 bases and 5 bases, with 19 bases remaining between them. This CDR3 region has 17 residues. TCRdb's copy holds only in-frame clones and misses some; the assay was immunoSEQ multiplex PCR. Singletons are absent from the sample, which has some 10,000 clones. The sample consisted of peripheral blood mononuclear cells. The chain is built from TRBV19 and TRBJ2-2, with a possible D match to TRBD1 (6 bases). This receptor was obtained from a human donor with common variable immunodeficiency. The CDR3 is CASSMFQGGGLTGELFF. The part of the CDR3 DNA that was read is TGTGCCAGTAGTATGTTTCAGGGTGGGGGCCTAACCGGGGAG. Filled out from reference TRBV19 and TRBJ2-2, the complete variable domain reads DGGITQSPKYLFRKEGQNVTLSCEQNLNHDAMYWYRQDPGQGLRLIYYSQIVNDFQKGDIAEGYSVSREKKESFPLTVTSAQKNPTAFYLCASSMFQGGGLTGELFFGEGSRLTVL.